The 22 T cell receptor beta chains below all came from one sample that was sequenced in a study of regulatory T cells in long-lasting Graves disease. The TCR beta library used iRepertoire HTBI primers with Arm-PCR amplification of CDR3. MiXCR, applied by TCRdb to the multiplex PCR reads, yields one record per CDR3 protein. The repertoire holds fewer than 650,000 distinct CDR3 sequences, with 16% as singletons. Time point described: newly diagnosed GD, antithyroid drugs for less than 3 months. The TCR library was prepared using RNA isolated from PBMCs. The same sample was also used in a study of T cells in Graves' hyperthyroidism and ophthalmopathy.

Sample: peripheral blood mononuclear cells (PBMCs), taken at new diagnosis, from a patient treated with antithyroid drugs. Receptor source: a woman aged 30 to 39 with Graves disease.

As regards this clonotype: This may stem from a read error, because a much larger clone lies one nucleotide away. The J gene is TRBJ2-5, the V gene TRBV12-3 or TRBV12-4; D perhaps matches TRBD1 (6 bases). The CDR3 is 15 amino acids. V was cut by 6 bases and J by 5 bases, with 19 bases left in between. CDR3 amino acids: CASRLNGDNRETQYF. The CDR3 DNA follows: TGTGCCAGCAGACTGAACGGGGACAATAGGGAGACCCAGTACTTC.

This clonotype was picked up many times. The chain has TRBV27 and TRBJ2-5, with D perhaps TRBD2 (6 bases). Trimming took 0 bases from V and 4 from J, leaving 21 bases between them. This CDR3 has 18 residues. The germline V gene encodes CDR1 MNHEY and CDR2 SMNVEV (reference sequence). The CDR3 DNA is TGTGCCAGCAGTTTATCGTTGGCTAGCGACTCCGCGGTAGAGACCCAGTACTTC. Its translation: CASSLSLASDSAVETQYF.

This clonotype occurred many times. This sequence joins TRBV20-1 and TRBJ2-3; D ambiguous. Trimming pared 3 bases from V and 5 bases from J, leaving 6 bases between. CDR1 DFQATT and CDR2 SNEGSKA come from the germline V gene (reference sequence). The CDR3 has 11 residues. Written as DNA, the CDR3 is TGCAGTGCTAGGTTCCTAGATACGCAGTATTTT. Protein sequence: CSARFLDTQYF.

V and J are TRBV18 and TRBJ2-3; D not certain. This CDR3 is 13 amino acids long. The germline V gene has CDR1 KGHSH and CDR2 LQKENI. V lost 6 bases and J lost 5, with 12 bases in between. In DNA, the CDR3 is TGTGCCAGCTCTCGACTTCTAGGAGATACGCAGTATTTT. Encoded protein: CASSRLLGDTQYF. Full variable domain (missing parts from reference TRBV18 and TRBJ2-3): NAGVMQNPRHLVRRRGQEARLRCSPMKGHSHVYWYRQLPEEGLKFMVYLQKENIIDESGMPKERFSAEFPKEGPSILRIQQVVRGDSAAYFCASSRLLGDTQYFGPGTRLTVL.

This clonotype was counted ten times or more. This sequence joins TRBV20-1 and TRBJ1-1; D unclear. Germline V gene data show CDR1 as DFQATT and CDR2 as SNEGSKA (reference sequence). The CDR3 length is 11 residues. With 0 bases removed from V and 6 bases from J, the gap between germline ends came to 5 bases. The CDR3 DNA is TGCAGTGCTAGAGAACGTCCTGAAGCTTTCTTT. The encoded protein is CSARERPEAFF.

The table lists this clonotype with a few counts. The chain couples TRBV20-1 to TRBJ2-7; possible D gene TRBD2, 6 bases. This CDR3 has 13 residues. The germline V gene has CDR1 DFQATT and CDR2 SNEGSKA (reference sequence). The V end lost 6 bases, the J end lost 0 bases, and 12 bases lay between the germline ends. The CDR3 DNA follows: TGCAGTGCAGTCCCCGGGAGCTCCTACGAGCAGTACTTC. It translates to CSAVPGSSYEQYF.

This clonotype has a handful of counts. The J gene is TRBJ1-5, the V gene TRBV2; 8 bases line up with TRBD1. Germline CDR1 and CDR2: SNHLY and FYNNEI. The CDR3 runs to 16 residues. V shed 2 bases and J 3 bases; nucleotides not matched to a gene: 6. This chain's CDR3 is CASSERGGQVNQPQHF. In nucleotides, the CDR3 is TGTGCCAGCAGTGAACGGGGGGGACAGGTCAATCAGCCCCAGCATTTT.

There are many counts of this clonotype. This chain joins TRBV7-3 and TRBJ1-1, with D perhaps matching TRBD1 (5 bases). This CDR3 spans 15 amino acids. V was trimmed by 0 bases and J by 1 base, leaving 9 bases between them. Per the germline V gene, CDR1 is SGHTA and CDR2 is FQGTGA. CDR3 region: CASSLTGGGNTEAFF. The CDR3 DNA sequence: TGTGCCAGCAGCTTAACGGGGGGAGGGAACACTGAAGCTTTCTTT.

With respect to this clonotype: This may be a read error: a much more frequent sequence differs by one nucleotide. This chain joins TRBV6-1 and TRBJ2-1; 11 nucleotides match TRBD2. There are 15 residues in the CDR3. Germline lookup yields CDR1 MNHNS and CDR2 SASEGT. This chain's CDR3 is CASREGTSGTNEQLF. DNA of the CDR3: TGTGCCAGCAGGGAAGGGACTAGCGGCACCAATGAGCAGCTCTTC.

There are many counts of this clonotype. The rearrangement links TRBV30 to TRBJ1-1; unclear D gene. Germline lookup yields CDR1 GTSNPN and CDR2 SVGIG (reference sequence). There are 11 residues in the CDR3. Trimming left V 1 base short and J 7 bases short, with 7 bases between. The CDR3 protein is CAWSGAFEAFF. CDR3 nucleotide sequence: TGTGCCTGGAGTGGAGCTTTTGAAGCTTTCTTT.

The CDR3 sequence is CAWSTDGNIQYF. In nucleotides, the CDR3 is TGTGCCTGGAGTACAGACGGGAACATTCAGTACTTC. V usage is TRBV30 and J usage is TRBJ2-4, with D uncertain. Germline V gene sequence: CDR1 GTSNPN, CDR2 SVGIG (reference sequence). The V end was cut by 2 bases, the J end by 7 bases, with 9 bases between. The CDR3 length is 12 residues.

In this sample, this clonotype turned up a few times. V and J are TRBV19 and TRBJ2-1; D might be TRBD1 (6 bases). CDR1 and CDR2 from the germline V gene are LNHDA and SQIVND (reference sequence). The CDR3 consists of 14 residues. V was shortened by 1 base and J by 9 bases, with 13 bases between the two germline ends. CDR3 sequence reads: CASSIGGGGGEQFF. The CDR3 DNA sequence: TGTGCCAGTAGTATAGGAGGGGGTGGGGGTGAGCAGTTCTTC.

The chain employs TRBV11-2 and TRBJ1-4; TRBD1 matches at 7 bases. Trimming cost V 5 bases and J 0 bases; bases outside gene matches: 9. The V gene's germline CDR1 is SGHAT and CDR2 FQNNGV. There are 17 residues in the CDR3. CDR3 residues: CASSQRRDRSTNEKLFF. The CDR3 bases are TGTGCCAGCAGCCAGAGAAGGGACAGATCAACTAATGAAAAACTGTTTTTT.

This clonotype was counted many times. The J gene is TRBJ1-2, the V gene TRBV6-1, with D tentatively TRBD1 (5 bases). Germline values: CDR1 MNHNS, CDR2 SASEGT. This CDR3 spans 13 amino acids. The V end lost 2 bases, the J end lost 4 bases, and 8 bases lay between the germline ends. The CDR3: CASSETGIYGYTF. The CDR3 DNA reads TGTGCCAGCAGTGAAACAGGAATCTATGGCTACACCTTC.

This clonotype was seen repeatedly, ten times or more. The chain carries TRBV7-2 and TRBJ2-7, with D possibly being TRBD2 (6 bases). The V end was cut by 8 bases, the J end by 3 bases, with 11 bases between. Germline V gene data show CDR1 as SGHTA and CDR2 as FQGNSA. This CDR3 is built from 12 residues. The CDR3 sequence is CASRGEVYEQYF. The DNA of the CDR3 is TGTGCCAGCCGCGGGGAGGTCTACGAGCAGTACTTC.

The genes are TRBV3-1 and TRBJ2-4, with TRBD2 matching 8 bases. The J segment lost 8 bases and the V segment lost 1 base, leaving 13 bases of the junction unmatched. CDR3 length equals 17 residues. Germline CDR1 and CDR2: LGHDT and YNNKEL (reference sequence). Here the CDR3 DNA reads TGTGCCAGCAGCCAAGGAGGGGTAGCGGGAAAGTTTGACATTCAGTACTTC. Translated, it gives CASSQGGVAGKFDIQYF.

There are many counts of this clonotype. This chain connects TRBV28 to TRBJ2-1; 11 bases line up with TRBD2. Trimming removed 4 bases from V and 4 bases from J; junction bases left unmatched: 6. The CDR3 extends over 16 amino acids. Germline CDR1 is MDHEN and CDR2 is SYDVKM. In DNA, the CDR3 is TGTGCCAGCAGTTCCCCGACTAGCGGGACTTACAATGAGCAGTTCTTC. This translates into CASSSPTSGTYNEQFF.

CDR3 loop: CASSAGAFTDTQYF. DNA of the CDR3: TGTGCCAGCAGCGCCGGAGCCTTCACAGATACGCAGTATTTT. This sequence joins TRBV7-3 and TRBJ2-3; D remains unclear. The CDR3 runs to 14 residues. Germline lookup yields CDR1 SGHTA and CDR2 FQGTGA. Trimming pared 5 bases from V and 2 bases from J, leaving 11 bases between.

J is TRBJ1-4 and V is TRBV9, with TRBD1 matching over 7 bases. J gave up 7 bases and V 0 bases, and 3 bases lay outside the gene matches. Looked up from germline, CDR1 is SGDLS and CDR2 is YYNGEE. This CDR3 contains 14 residues. CDR3 sequence reads: CASSVEAGGEKLFF. CDR3 coding DNA: TGTGCCAGCAGCGTAGAGGCAGGGGGTGAAAAACTGTTTTTT.

This clonotype was seen many times. The chain has TRBV12-3 or TRBV12-4 and TRBJ1-2, with D perhaps TRBD1 (5 bases). The germline V and J ends were trimmed by 9 bases and 4 bases, with 15 bases remaining between them. The CDR3 totals 13 residues. The CDR3 DNA reads as TGTGCCAGTAAGTCGGGGGAGAGCTATGGCTACACCTTC. Amino acid sequence: CASKSGESYGYTF.

This clonotype was detected many times. The rearrangement uses TRBV9 and TRBJ2-2, with 9 nucleotides matching TRBD2. Trimming took 5 bases from V and 2 from J; bases not matched to a gene: 4. This CDR3 is 15 amino acids long. Germline V gene lookup returns CDR1 SGDLS and CDR2 YYNGEE. This CDR3 is CASSVSGSNTGELFF. The CDR3 DNA is TGTGCCAGCAGTGTTAGCGGGAGTAACACCGGGGAGCTGTTTTTT.

This clonotype showed up many times. The V and J genes are TRBV5-1 and TRBJ2-5, with D maybe TRBD2 (6 bases). V was trimmed by 1 base and J by 1 base, leaving 8 bases between them. The CDR3 runs 14 residues. CDR1 is SGHRS and CDR2 is YFSETQ in the germline V gene. This chain's CDR3 is CASSLTAGQETQYF. The DNA for the CDR3 is TGCGCCAGCAGCTTGACAGCGGGCCAAGAGACCCAGTACTTC.